This paragraph reports one T cell receptor (beta chain). The antigen is undetermined. This specimen belongs to a study of PD-1 blockade in mismatch repair-deficient tumors. Overall study: Enrolled about 2013-2016, patients had progressing, pretreated mismatch repair-deficient cancers of 12 types.

TCRdb keeps only in-frame clones here, not all; method: immunoSEQ multiplex PCR. Found here are approximately 110,000 clones, about 74% of them singletons; the top ten hold 4% to 6%. The CDR3 has 13 residues. Germline V gene data show CDR1 as LNHNV and CDR2 as YYDKDF (reference sequence). The V end lost 5 bases, the J end lost 2 bases, and 9 bases lay between the germline ends. Findings and caveats of the study: Tumor-resident clones, often undetectable pretreatment in blood, expanded then contracted after pembrolizumab.

The TCR-sequenced patients were three responders to pembrolizumab. The sequences come from peripheral blood, collected approximately 64 weeks after starting pembrolizumab. The chain couples TRBV15 to TRBJ2-5; no definite D call. The source is an adult with mismatch repair-deficient cancer. The DNA for the CDR3 is TGTGCCACCAGCTTCGGCCTTCAAGAGACCCAGTACTTC. It is translated as CATSFGLQETQYF.